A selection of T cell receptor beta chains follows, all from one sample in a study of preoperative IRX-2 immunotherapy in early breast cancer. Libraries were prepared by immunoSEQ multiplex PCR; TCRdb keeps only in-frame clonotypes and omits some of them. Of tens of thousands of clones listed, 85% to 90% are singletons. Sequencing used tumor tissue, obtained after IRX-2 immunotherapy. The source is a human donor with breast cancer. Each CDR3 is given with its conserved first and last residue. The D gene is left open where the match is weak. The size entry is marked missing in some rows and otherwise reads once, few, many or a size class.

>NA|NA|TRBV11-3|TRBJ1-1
CASSLPGGAQFEAFF
TGTGCCAGCAGCTTACCGGGGGGGGCACAGTTTGAAGCTTTCTTT
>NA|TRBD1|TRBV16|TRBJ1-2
CASSPGQGYGYTF
TGTGCCAGCAGCCCGGGACAGGGCTATGGCTACACCTTC
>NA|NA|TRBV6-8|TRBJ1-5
CASSRGGNQPQHF
TGTGCCAGCAGCCGGGGTGGGAATCAGCCCCAGCATTTT
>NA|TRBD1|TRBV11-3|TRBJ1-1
CASSSDRGLNTEAFF
TGTGCCAGCAGCTCGGACAGGGGTCTGAACACTGAAGCTTTCTTT
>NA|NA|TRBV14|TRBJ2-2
CASSLLRTGELFF
TGTGCCAGCAGCCTCCTTCGCACCGGGGAGCTGTTTTTT
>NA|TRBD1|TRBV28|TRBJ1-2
CASSLLGGTGENGYTF
TGTGCCAGCAGTTTACTTGGCGGGACAGGGGAGAATGGCTACACCTTC
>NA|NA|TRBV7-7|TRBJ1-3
CASSSRPPPGNTIYF
TGTGCCAGCAGCTCCCGTCCCCCCCCTGGAAACACCATATATTTT
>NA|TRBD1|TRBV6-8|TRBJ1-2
CASREPGQGYNYGYTF
TGTGCCAGCAGGGAACCGGGACAGGGGTATAACTATGGCTACACCTTC
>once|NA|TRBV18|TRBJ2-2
CASSPRSPTVGNTGELFF
TGTGCCAGCTCACCACGGTCCCCCACGGTAGGGAACACCGGGGAGCTGTTTTTT
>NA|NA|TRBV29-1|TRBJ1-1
CSVEDRRFHTEAFF
TGCAGCGTTGAAGATCGCAGATTCCACACTGAAGCTTTCTTT
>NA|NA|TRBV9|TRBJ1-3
CASSLTGTSGNTIYF
TGTGCCAGCAGCTTAACCGGGACAAGTGGAAACACCATATATTTT
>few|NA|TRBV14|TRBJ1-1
CASTPLPDSNTEAFF
TGTGCCAGCACACCACTACCGGACAGCAACACTGAAGCTTTCTTT
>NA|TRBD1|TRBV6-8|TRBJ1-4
CASSTTGGANEKLFF
TGTGCCAGCAGTACTACAGGGGGAGCTAATGAAAAACTGTTTTTT
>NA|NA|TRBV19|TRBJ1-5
CASSMATDRSNQPQHF
TGTGCCAGTAGTATGGCCACGGACAGAAGCAATCAGCCCCAGCATTTT
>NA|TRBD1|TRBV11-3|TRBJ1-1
CASSPPTGTVNTEAFF
TGTGCCAGCAGCCCCCCGACAGGGACGGTAAACACTGAAGCTTTCTTT
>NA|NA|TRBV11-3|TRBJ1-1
CASRLGQINTEAFF
TGTGCCAGCAGGCTTGGGCAGATTAACACTGAAGCTTTCTTT
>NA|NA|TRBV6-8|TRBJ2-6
CASSSLVASSGANVLTF
TGTGCCAGCAGTTCACTAGTAGCCAGCTCTGGGGCCAACGTCCTGACTTTC
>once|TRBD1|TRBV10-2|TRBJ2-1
CASNPPRDRLRDEQFF
TGCGCCAGCAACCCCCCACGGGACAGACTTCGCGATGAGCAGTTCTTC